The clone carrying this T cell receptor beta chain has just a few counts. Its antigen is currently unknown. Some clones are missing from TCRdb's copy, which holds only in-frame ones; the method was immunoSEQ multiplex PCR. Among approximately 74,000 clones listed, 60% to 75% were seen once. The source of the sample is a study of vaccination effects on CD4 cells after COVID-19. Unmatched junction bases numbered 7, after V lost 4 bases and J lost 7 bases. This CDR3 is 14 amino acids long. In germline, CDR1 is MDHEN, CDR2 SYDVKM. Ahead of sequencing, the ViraFEST assay grew antigen-specific CD4+ T cells using viral peptide pools. Once cultured for 9 to 11 days, the cells underwent separation to obtain CD4+ T cells. The study found no prior SARS-CoV-2 infection in the vaccine recipients, who tested negative for nucleocapsid antibodies. About 2.2 million PBMC per well were cultured with around 10 IU/ml IL-2 and roughly 9.9 ug/ml peptides. Both day 3 and day 7 saw half the medium replaced with IL-2 medium.

Whole-study results and caveats: Late post-vaccination, clones induced by infection and those induced by vaccine underwent marked clonal contraction.

The source of this sequence is a human donor who received a COVID-19 vaccine. The source material was CD4+ T cells from PBMCs cultured with HCoV-NL63 spike peptides, sampled before COVID-19 vaccination. The chain recombines TRBV28 with TRBJ2-3; 8 nucleotides line up with TRBD1. The CDR3 loop is CASSSRTGSNTQYF. CDR3 coding DNA: TGTGCCAGCAGTTCGCGGACAGGGAGTAATACGCAGTATTTT.